This T cell receptor beta chain was sequenced for a study of identifying expanded T cells in peripheral blood. During the collection period, no donor immune events like infections were recorded. Data came from immunoSEQ multiplex PCR; TCRdb stores just in-frame clones and leaves some out. The sample carries tens of thousands of clones, roughly 84% recorded once. V lost 4 bases, J lost 6 bases, and 3 bases stayed unmatched. The CDR3 is 14 residues long. Germline V gene lookup returns CDR1 SGHDT and CDR2 YYEEEE. In the case of this clone: Antigen unknown.

Findings and caveats of the study: Over about two and four weeks, about 15 and 18 clones changed, versus roughly 1.1 between replicates.

V and J are TRBV5-6 and TRBJ2-2; TRBD1 matches 10 bases. The sequence was collected from a person aged 18 to 70 in good health. Sequencing was done on a sample of blood. This chain's CDR3 is CASSPGQGSGELFF. CDR3 bases: TGTGCCAGCAGCCCGGGACAGGGGTCCGGGGAGCTGTTTTTT.